Presented here are 12 T cell receptor beta chains from one specimen sequenced in a study of shared clonotypes between healthy human individuals (dated by TCRdb to about 2020). Library construction relied on the immunoSEQ multiplex PCR assay. TCRdb re-hosts the immuneACCESS table, in-frame sequences only. Its copies lack some clones; in the studies checked, an unresolved V gene accounts for under half of them, and the cause for the rest is not known. The sample table shows about 100,000 clones, and almost 70% are seen once. The ten largest clones take up roughly 50% of the sample. Input material: memory CD8+ T cells sorted from blood. The cell subset or site label, read with the paper, signifies: CD45RO+ cells pooled with CCR7-negative TemRA cells. The receptors here all came from a man aged 25-45 years in good health.

This clone was seen at least ten times. The chain couples TRBV12-5 to TRBJ1-1; D possibly corresponds to TRBD1 (5 bases). V shed 5 bases and J shed 4 bases, with 14 bases lying between them. This CDR3 has 14 residues. The germline gives CDR1 LGHNT, CDR2 FRNRAP. CDR3 sequence: CASGPPNRTTEAFF. As DNA, the CDR3 is TGTGCTAGTGGTCCTCCTAACAGGACCACTGAAGCTTTCTTT. The full variable domain, with the rest looked up from reference TRBV12-5 and TRBJ1-1, is DARVTQTPRHKVTEMGQEVTMRCQPILGHNTVFWYRQTMMQGLELLAYFRNRAPLDDSGMPKDRFSAEMPDATLATLKIQPSEPRDSAVYFCASGPPNRTTEAFFGQGTRLTVV.

The genes are TRBV5-6 and TRBJ2-7, with 11 bases fitting TRBD2. From germline, CDR1 is SGHDT and CDR2 YYEEEE. V gave up 0 bases and J gave up 2 bases; unmatched junction bases: 1. This CDR3 spans 15 amino acids. The CDR3 region has the DNA TGTGCCAGCAGCTTGGGACTAGCGGGGACCTACGAGCAGTACTTC. Translating it yields CASSLGLAGTYEQYF.

The rearrangement links TRBV7-8 to TRBJ2-1; a weak D match, TRBD2 (6 bases). V was shortened by 6 bases and J by 0 bases, with 15 bases between the two germline ends. The V gene's germline CDR1 is SGHVS and CDR2 FQNEAQ. This CDR3 is built from 16 residues. The DNA of the CDR3 is TGTGCCAGCAGTCCCCGGGACTCGAGCTCCTACAATGAGCAGTTCTTC. Encoded protein: CASSPRDSSSYNEQFF.

This clone was found a few times. The chain carries TRBV27 and TRBJ2-7; 12 bases line up with TRBD2. In germline, CDR1 is MNHEY, CDR2 SMNVEV (reference sequence). The CDR3 sequence is 17 residues long. V trimming: 8 bases; J trimming: 3 bases; junction bases outside the gene matches: 14. The CDR3 region is CASPFLPTSGRIYEQYF. For the CDR3, the DNA is TGTGCCAGCCCCTTTTTACCTACTAGCGGGAGGATCTACGAGCAGTACTTC.

The chain combines TRBV5-6 with TRBJ2-7, with D possibly TRBD2 on 5 matching bases. V lost 5 bases, J lost 4 bases, and 10 bases lay in between. The CDR3 length is 12 residues. Germline V gene sequence: CDR1 SGHDT, CDR2 YYEEEE. The CDR3 DNA reads as TGTGCCAGCAGTGTCGGAGGATACGAGCAGTACTTC. This sequence encodes CASSVGGYEQYF.

This clone came up a few times. The same CDR3 also results from other DNA sequences found in this sample. The V and J genes are TRBV6-5 and TRBJ2-2; D remains ambiguous. CDR1 is MNHEY, CDR2 SVGAGI, per germline. This CDR3 comprises 12 residues. Trimming cost V 5 bases and J 4 bases, with 5 bases left between them. This chain's CDR3 is CASSPLTGELFF. CDR3 nucleotide sequence: TGTGCCAGCAGTCCTCTCACCGGGGAGCTGTTTTTT.

This sequence joins TRBV28 and TRBJ1-1; a weak D match, TRBD1 (5 bases). Trimming shortened V by 5 bases and J by 4 bases, and 17 bases separated the two germline ends. This CDR3 contains 15 residues. Germline assignment: CDR1 MDHEN and CDR2 SYDVKM. CDR3 DNA sequence: TGTGCCAGCAGTCCCTGGGGCAGCGGCGTCACTGAAGCTTTCTTT. Its translation: CASSPWGSGVTEAFF. Drawing the rest from reference TRBV28 and TRBJ1-1, the complete variable domain is DVKVTQSSRYLVKRTGEKVFLECVQDMDHENMFWYRQDPGLGLRLIYFSYDVKMKEKGDIPEGYSVSREKKERFSLILESASTNQTSMYLCASSPWGSGVTEAFFGQGTRLTVV.

The chain employs TRBV7-3 and TRBJ2-1; the match to TRBD1 covers 10 bases. CDR3 length: 13 amino acids. Germline CDR1 reads SGHTA; CDR2 reads FQGTGA. The V and J ends lost 7 bases and 8 bases, in that order; junction bases with no gene match: 5. In DNA, the CDR3 is TGTGCCAGCACACACGGGACAGGGGATGAGCAGTTCTTC. This gives the protein CASTHGTGDEQFF.

The chain joins TRBV11-2 to TRBJ2-1; D is perhaps TRBD2 (5 bases). The CDR3 runs to 16 residues. In germline, CDR1 is SGHAT, CDR2 FQNNGV. The V gene lost 0 bases and the J gene lost 3 bases, with 12 bases spanning the gap. The CDR3 DNA is TGTGCCAGCAGCTTAGACGGGGTGTACGGCTACAATGAGCAGTTCTTC. Its protein product is CASSLDGVYGYNEQFF.

The rearrangement joins TRBV13 to TRBJ2-7, with 10 bases aligning to TRBD2. Germline trimming cut 6 bases from V and 4 bases from J; bases unmatched to any gene: 9. This CDR3 has 15 amino acids. Per germline, CDR1 PRHDT and CDR2 FYEKMQ (reference sequence). This chain's CDR3 is CASSPRGLASYEQYF. DNA for the CDR3: TGTGCCAGCAGTCCTCGGGGACTAGCGAGTTACGAGCAGTACTTC. Full variable domain (outside the CDR3, taken from reference TRBV13 and TRBJ2-7): AAGVIQSPRHLIKEKRETATLKCYPIPRHDTVYWYQQGPGQDPQFLISFYEKMQSDKGSIPDRFSAQQFSDYHSELNMSSLELGDSALYFCASSPRGLASYEQYFGPGTRLTVT.

In nucleotides, the CDR3 is TGTGCCAGCAGCCCTCAACCGGACAGGTCCTACGAGCAGTACTTC. Protein sequence: CASSPQPDRSYEQYF. The chain has TRBV11-2 and TRBJ2-7; 7 bases agree with TRBD1. V trimming: 5 bases; J trimming: 1 base; junction bases outside the gene matches: 8. This CDR3 has 15 amino acids. Looked up from germline, CDR1 is SGHAT and CDR2 is FQNNGV.

CDR3 protein: CAHGVGVTNYGYTF. CDR3 nucleotides: TGTGCCCACGGCGTCGGAGTGACTAACTATGGCTACACCTTC. V gene TRBV28 combines with J gene TRBJ1-2; D not resolved. The germline V gene has CDR1 MDHEN and CDR2 SYDVKM. Trimming cost V 11 bases and J 0 bases, with 16 bases left between them. This CDR3 has 14 residues.